This T cell receptor beta chain was identified during a study of blood T cell repertoires in COVID-19. In this sample, this clone turned up a few times. Participants were aged roughly 18 to 89 years from about 25 US areas. Participant-given clinical history determined each cohort assignment. V was shortened by 3 bases and J by 2 bases, with 7 bases between the two germline ends. The CDR3 runs to 13 residues. Authors' analysis steps: Counts of nucleated cells, estimated from reference gene primer amplification, were obtained. Only in-frame clones appear in the TCRdb table, and some are missing; sequencing was by immunoSEQ multiplex PCR. V, J and clone size reflect that table, while D and trimming were determined from the DNA. Here the sample spans 250,000 or so clones, about 87% being singletons.

The sequenced sample was PBMCs or T cells enriched from blood (not recorded which). The V and J genes are TRBV12-3 or TRBV12-4 and TRBJ1-1; no clear D gene. This TCR was sampled from a woman in her twenties or thirties with acute COVID-19. For the CDR3, the DNA is TGTGCCAGCAGTTTTCTGTTCAACACTGAAGCTTTCTTT. Residues: CASSFLFNTEAFF.